A selection of T cell receptor beta chains follows, all from one sample in a study of OX40 agonist ivuxolimab in advanced cancers. Assay used: immunoSEQ multiplex PCR; TCRdb lists only in-frame clones, some missing. The sample lists tens of thousands of clones, approximately 89% occurring once. Sample: CD4+ or CD8+ T cells sorted from blood, taken in a trial of the OX40 agonist ivuxolimab. All receptors come from an adult with an advanced solid tumor such as melanoma, head and neck, liver or kidney cancer. Each CDR3 is given with its conserved first and last residue. A D gene is named only where the DNA matches it firmly. Some rows have no size entry. The others give once, few or many, or a class for an expanded clone.

size: NA; V: TRBV18; D: TRBD1; J: TRBJ2-7; DNA: TGTGCCAGCTCACCCCGGACAGGGTCCTCCGAGCAGTACTTC; CDR3: CASSPRTGSSEQYF
size: NA; V: TRBV16; D: TRBD1; J: TRBJ2-4; DNA: TGTGCCAGCAGCCTCTCCGGGACAGCTAAAAACATTCAGTACTTC; CDR3: CASSLSGTAKNIQYF
size: few; V: TRBV6-5; D: NA; J: TRBJ1-2; DNA: TGTGCCAGCACCGCTGGGCCAGGGGACTATGGCTACACCTTC; CDR3: CASTAGPGDYGYTF
size: NA; V: TRBV27; D: NA; J: TRBJ1-2; DNA: TGTGCCAGCAGTCCTCAGGGAGGCTATGGCTACACCTTC; CDR3: CASSPQGGYGYTF
size: once; V: TRBV4-2; D: NA; J: TRBJ1-4; DNA: TGTGCCAGCAGCCAAGAGAGGGGTGCTAATAAAAAACTGTTTTTT; CDR3: CASSQERGANKKLFF
size: NA; V: TRBV7-9; D: TRBD1; J: TRBJ2-5; DNA: TGTGCCAGCAGCTTAAGGGGACAGACTCAAGAGACCCAGTACTTC; CDR3: CASSLRGQTQETQYF
size: NA; V: TRBV6-5; D: NA; J: TRBJ1-2; DNA: TGTGCCAGCAGTTATTCTGTGTTTTCCAACTATGGCTACACCTTC; CDR3: CASSYSVFSNYGYTF
size: NA; V: TRBV19; D: TRBD1; J: TRBJ2-1; DNA: TGTGCCAGTAATCGGGACAGGGCCACGAGCTCCTACAATGAGCAGTTCTTC; CDR3: CASNRDRATSSYNEQFF
size: NA; V: TRBV11-2; D: NA; J: TRBJ2-2; DNA: TGTGCCAGCAGAATGACAGCGAACACCGGGGAGCTGTTTTTT; CDR3: CASRMTANTGELFF
size: NA; V: TRBV28; D: NA; J: TRBJ2-5; DNA: TGTGCCAGCAGTTCCCCTTGGAAGGGAACAGAGACCCAGTACTTC; CDR3: CASSSPWKGTETQYF
size: NA; V: TRBV7-9; D: NA; J: TRBJ2-7; DNA: TGTGCCAGCAGCTTAGGGACCGCTGGTTACGAGCAGTACTTC; CDR3: CASSLGTAGYEQYF
size: NA; V: TRBV19; D: NA; J: TRBJ1-3; DNA: TGTGCCAGTAGTATTACCGAGCGCGGAAACACCATATATTTT; CDR3: CASSITERGNTIYF
size: NA; V: TRBV5-1; D: TRBD2; J: TRBJ2-1; DNA: TGCGCCAGCAGCTGGGGGACTAGGGGGAATGAGCAGTTCTTC; CDR3: CASSWGTRGNEQFF
size: once; V: TRBV28; D: NA; J: TRBJ1-2; DNA: TGTGCCAGCAGTCGAGGAGCAAACTATGGCTACACCTTC; CDR3: CASSRGANYGYTF
size: few; V: TRBV10-3; D: NA; J: TRBJ1-5; DNA: TGTGCCACCTCGACATTAAAAGAAAATCAGCCCCAGCATTTT; CDR3: CATSTLKENQPQHF
size: NA; V: TRBV11-2; D: TRBD1; J: TRBJ2-7; DNA: TGTGCCAGCAGCCGACAGGGGGCCTTCTCAGTGGAGCAGTACTTC; CDR3: CASSRQGAFSVEQYF
size: few; V: TRBV5-1; D: TRBD1; J: TRBJ2-7; DNA: TGCGCCAGCAGCGGACTCCCGGGACAGGGGGCCTACGAGCAGTACTTC; CDR3: CASSGLPGQGAYEQYF
size: NA; V: TRBV4-1; D: NA; J: TRBJ2-7; DNA: TGCGCCAGCAGCCAAGAGATCAAGGGATTAATCTACGAGCAGTACTTC; CDR3: CASSQEIKGLIYEQYF
size: NA; V: TRBV27; D: TRBD2; J: TRBJ2-2; DNA: TGTGCCAGCAGTTTAGGGGAGGGCAGGGAGGGACGGGAGCTGTTTTTT; CDR3: CASSLGEGREGRELFF
size: NA; V: TRBV19; D: NA; J: TRBJ2-7; DNA: TGTGCCAGTAGTATAGGAGGGTCGGCCTACGAGCAGTACTTC; CDR3: CASSIGGSAYEQYF
size: few; V: TRBV7-9; D: NA; J: TRBJ1-1; DNA: TGTGCCAGCAGCCGCCTCAGGAACACTGAAGCTTTCTTT; CDR3: CASSRLRNTEAFF
size: NA; V: TRBV6-6; D: NA; J: TRBJ2-2; DNA: TGTGCCAGCAGCCGCGCAGGCTCGAACACCGGGGAGCTGTTTTTT; CDR3: CASSRAGSNTGELFF
size: few; V: TRBV29-1; D: NA; J: TRBJ1-4; DNA: TGCAGCGCCCTGGGGGGTGAAAAACTGTTTTTT; CDR3: CSALGGEKLFF
size: NA; V: TRBV28; D: NA; J: TRBJ1-5; DNA: TGTGCCAGCAGTTTATTGGATCAGCCCCAGCATTTT; CDR3: CASSLLDQPQHF
size: NA; V: TRBV5-1; D: TRBD1; J: TRBJ1-4; DNA: TGCGCCAGCAGCCGGGGACAGCGAAATGAAAAACTGTTTTTT; CDR3: CASSRGQRNEKLFF
size: NA; V: TRBV18; D: NA; J: TRBJ2-5; DNA: TGTGCCAGCTCACCAGTCGTCCAGAGAGCTTTCCAAGAGACCCAGTACTTC; CDR3: CASSPVVQRAFQETQYF
size: NA; V: TRBV10-3; D: TRBD1; J: TRBJ2-7; DNA: TGTGCCATCAGTTCCTCTGCGGGACAGGGGGTCGTGGAGCAGTACTTC; CDR3: CAISSSAGQGVVEQYF
size: NA; V: TRBV5-4; D: NA; J: TRBJ2-1; DNA: TGTGCCAGCAGCTTGGGGGACAAGGGGATCTATGAGCAGTTCTTC; CDR3: CASSLGDKGIYEQFF
size: NA; V: TRBV7-2; D: NA; J: TRBJ2-1; DNA: TGTGCCAGCAGCTTAAGGGGGGGGCAGTTCTTC; CDR3: CASSLRGGQFF
size: few; V: TRBV7-8; D: NA; J: TRBJ1-3; DNA: TGTGCCAGCAGCTCTTATTTACGGGGGAGCTCTGGAAACACCATATATTTT; CDR3: CASSSYLRGSSGNTIYF
size: NA; V: TRBV18; D: NA; J: TRBJ1-1; DNA: TGTGCCAGCTCACCAGGGGCGGACACTGAAGCTTTCTTT; CDR3: CASSPGADTEAFF
size: NA; V: TRBV5-6; D: NA; J: TRBJ1-2; DNA: TGTGCCAGCAGCTTGGCCTCAGGGCTCGGAGGCTACACCTTC; CDR3: CASSLASGLGGYTF
size: NA; V: TRBV5-4; D: NA; J: TRBJ1-1; DNA: TGTGCCAGCAGCTTGTCCCAGGGAAGGTCTGAAGCTTTCTTT; CDR3: CASSLSQGRSEAFF
size: NA; V: TRBV14; D: TRBD1; J: TRBJ2-1; DNA: TGTGCCAGCAGCCAAGCGGTGGGGACAGGAATATACAATGAGCAGTTCTTC; CDR3: CASSQAVGTGIYNEQFF
size: few; V: TRBV6-5; D: TRBD1; J: TRBJ2-2; DNA: TGTGCCAGCAGTCGGACAGGGAACACCGGGGAGCTGTTTTTT; CDR3: CASSRTGNTGELFF
size: few; V: TRBV5-4; D: TRBD1; J: TRBJ1-2; DNA: TGTGCCAGCAGCTTGCAGGGGGGAGGACGTAGGCGCTACACCTTC; CDR3: CASSLQGGGRRRYTF
size: NA; V: TRBV9; D: TRBD1; J: TRBJ2-7; DNA: TGTGCCAGCAGCGTAGGACAGGGGCAAGAGGAGCAGTACTTC; CDR3: CASSVGQGQEEQYF
size: NA; V: TRBV29-1; D: NA; J: TRBJ2-1; DNA: TGCAGCGTTGAAGTGTGGCGGGGACGGGCTAATGAGCAGTTCTTC; CDR3: CSVEVWRGRANEQFF
size: NA; V: TRBV15; D: NA; J: TRBJ2-3; DNA: TGTGCCACCAGCAGAGGTCGGGGAGGCCACGGAGATACGCAGTATTTT; CDR3: CATSRGRGGHGDTQYF
size: NA; V: TRBV18; D: TRBD1; J: TRBJ1-1; DNA: TGTGCCAGCTCACCAGACAGGGTGGGTTCTGAAGCTTTCTTT; CDR3: CASSPDRVGSEAFF
size: NA; V: TRBV28; D: NA; J: TRBJ2-3; DNA: TGTGCCAGCAGTTTAGGGGGGCATGGGGATACGCAGTATTTT; CDR3: CASSLGGHGDTQYF
size: NA; V: TRBV7-6; D: NA; J: TRBJ1-2; DNA: TGTGCCAGCAGAGCTTTCGGGGGTGGCTACACCTTC; CDR3: CASRAFGGGYTF